This TCR beta chain was observed in a study of early T cells in non-severe SARS-CoV-2 infection. TCRdb re-analysed the 5' RACE reads in MiXCR, keeping a single row per CDR3 protein. The profile shows 66,000 or so distinct CDR3 sequences, 13% of them singletons. This clonotype was found many times. V lost 1 base to trimming and J lost 8 bases, with 5 bases between them. CDR3 size: 11 residues. Germline CDR1 SEHNR, CDR2 FQNEAQ (reference sequence). The sequenced sample was whole blood. This TCR derives from an adult who was a healthcare worker with PCR-confirmed SARS-CoV-2 infection or an uninfected control (not recorded which). The chain combines TRBV7-9 with TRBJ1-2; D is uncertain. The DNA for the CDR3 is TGTGCCAGCAGCTTAGACAGAGGCTACACCTTC. Translated: CASSLDRGYTF. The complete variable domain, with remaining parts taken from reference TRBV7-9 and TRBJ1-2, reads DTGVSQNPRHKITKRGQNVTFRCDPISEHNRLYWYRQTLGQGPEFLTYFQNEAQLEKSRLLSDRFSAERPKGSFSTLEIQRTEQGDSAMYLCASSLDRGYTFGSGTRLTVV.